The rows below give T cell receptor beta chains drawn from one sample of a study of blood T cell repertoires in COVID-19. The method was immunoSEQ multiplex PCR; TCRdb's version includes in-frame clones alone and lacks a portion of them. Among roughly 150,000 clones listed, approximately 80% were seen once. Sequenced input: PBMCs or T cells enriched from blood (not recorded which). The receptor source for this set is a man in his 70s who had been exposed to COVID-19. CDR3s include the opening cysteine and the closing phenylalanine or tryptophan. Each record gives: clone size, D gene, J gene, V gene, CDR3 DNA, CDR3 protein. A D gene is named only where the DNA matches it firmly. Clone size is given for some rows only: seen once, a few or many times, or a class if the clone is expanded.

>-|TRBD1|TRBJ2-7|TRBV29-1
TGCAGCGTTGAATCCGGGACAGAGTACGAGCAGTACTTC
CSVESGTEYEQYF
>once|-|TRBJ2-7|TRBV18
TGTGCCAGCTCCCGCGAACCGGGACAAGCGAGATACGAGCAGTACTTC
CASSREPGQARYEQYF
>few|-|TRBJ1-5|TRBV19
TGTGCCAGTAGTAGGGGGGGGAACGGCAATCAGCCCCAGCATTTT
CASSRGGNGNQPQHF
>-|TRBD1|TRBJ1-6|TRBV12-3/TRBV12-4
TGTGCCAGCAGGGGGACAGCAAATTCACCCCTCCACTTT
CASRGTANSPLHF
>few|TRBD1|TRBJ2-3|TRBV7-2
TGTGCCAGCAGCTTTGACAGGGGAGCGGATACGCAGTATTTT
CASSFDRGADTQYF
>-|-|TRBJ1-2|TRBV24-1
TGTGCCACCAGCTTACAGGGCTTTGATGGCTACACCTTC
CATSLQGFDGYTF
>-|TRBD2|TRBJ2-2|TRBV19
TGTGCCAGTAGAAACAAGGCCTCGGGTAGCGGGAGACGGGACACCGGGGAGCTGTTTTTT
CASRNKASGSGRRDTGELFF
>-|-|TRBJ2-7|TRBV9
TGTGCCAGCAGCGTCGACAGGCCCCCCTACGAGCAGTACTTC
CASSVDRPPYEQYF
>-|TRBD1|TRBJ2-7|TRBV7-9
TGTGCCAGCAGTTTAACCGGGACAGGGGTCGAGCAGTACTTC
CASSLTGTGVEQYF
>-|-|TRBJ1-1|TRBV27
TGTGCCAGCACCGGGAACACTGAAGCTTTCTTT
CASTGNTEAFF
>-|TRBD2|TRBJ2-3|TRBV19
TGTGCCAGTAGTGAACTAGCGGCGAGCACAGATACGCAGTATTTT
CASSELAASTDTQYF
>-|-|TRBJ1-2|TRBV6-5
TGTGCCAGCAGTTACTTCGGGACAAGCTATGGCTACACCTTC
CASSYFGTSYGYTF
>-|TRBD1|TRBJ2-3|TRBV6-5
TGTGCCAGCAGGACCGGGACAGGGGTCACAGATACGCAGTATTTT
CASRTGTGVTDTQYF
>-|-|TRBJ1-2|TRBV5-6
TGTGCCAGCAGCCCGCTTATCGGGCAGGGTGGTGGTTATGGCTACACCTTC
CASSPLIGQGGGYGYTF
>-|-|TRBJ1-3|TRBV7-2
TGTGCCAGCAGCCGCGGTGGGACTTATGGAAACACCATATATTTT
CASSRGGTYGNTIYF